This T cell receptor beta chain was sequenced in a study of T cells in Graves' hyperthyroidism and ophthalmopathy. Amplified TCR beta CDR3 regions derived from RNA transcripts. The study used the HTBI primer set for a first-round RT-PCR of the TCR CDR3. TCRdb re-derived calls from the multiplex PCR reads in MiXCR, one entry per CDR3 protein. This table holds roughly 250,000 distinct CDR3 sequences, 16% found once. This clonotype was observed many times. Its target is not known. From germline, CDR1 is SGHAT and CDR2 FQNNGV. Trimming left V 1 base short and J 2 bases short, with 8 bases between. This CDR3 comprises 14 residues. Overall study findings and caveats: Expanded thyroid clonotypes (above 0.001) were mostly also found in blood. Ophthalmopathy, as predicted by the model, came a median roughly 6.8 months after the prediction.

Material for sequencing was blood. This TCR derives from a young woman with Graves' ophthalmopathy. The chain carries TRBV11-2 and TRBJ1-2; D is uncertain. This CDR3 reads CASSLGAENYGYTF. The CDR3, as DNA: TGTGCCAGCAGCTTAGGGGCAGAAAACTATGGCTACACCTTC.